Described below is a single T cell receptor beta chain sequence and its context. Its specificity is unknown. The data were obtained in a study of shared clonotypes between healthy human individuals. Whole-study results and caveats: Around 5% was the fraction of naive CD4 clonotypes found shared across several donors. Generation probabilities of non-shared clonotypes were lower (relative to those shared by all four donors).

Naive CD8 cells were CD45RO-negative, positively selected for CCR7, excluding terminally differentiated effector memory CD45RA+ cells. Deep was the level used in running the assay. In the study's own analysis: Sequence data from immunoSEQ were junction-only and lacked quality scores; consequently, filtering differed. Assay used: immunoSEQ multiplex PCR; TCRdb lists only in-frame clones, some missing. The DNA gave D and trimming, while V, J and clone size come from that table. This sample has around 1.9 million clones, with about 92% found just once. The CDR3 runs to 15 residues. Germline assignment: CDR1 MDHEN and CDR2 SYDVKM. V shed 1 base and J shed 0 bases, with 4 bases lying between them.

The chain recombines TRBV28 with TRBJ2-6; D gene ambiguous. The TCR was taken from a man in his late teens or twenties in good health. Some clones in this sample may be carry-over from other donors' samples. The sample was naive CD8+ T cells from PBMCs. The CDR3 nucleotides are TGTGCCAGCAGTTTATTCGACTCTGGGGCCAACGTCCTGACTTTC. It encodes CASSLFDSGANVLTF.